Presented here are 24 T cell receptor beta chains from one specimen sequenced in a study of blood T cell repertoires in COVID-19. Sequencing was performed with immunoSEQ multiplex PCR; in TCRdb, only in-frame clones are kept and a portion is missing. The table includes about 98,000 clones, around 86% detected once. Source material: peripheral blood. All receptors come from a man aged 50-59 years with acute or convalescent COVID-19.

The rearrangement uses TRBV29-1 and TRBJ2-1; TRBD1 aligns across 8 bases. Unmatched junction bases numbered 13, after V lost 6 bases and J lost 6 bases. CDR3 length equals 15 residues. CDR1 is SQVTM and CDR2 is ANQGSEA in the germline V gene. The CDR3: CSVDEGQGSGNEQFF. The CDR3 nucleotides read TGCAGCGTAGACGAAGGACAGGGTTCGGGCAATGAGCAGTTCTTC.

The chain recombines TRBV5-6 with TRBJ1-2; no firm D call. Germline V gene sequence: CDR1 SGHDT, CDR2 YYEEEE. V was cut by 1 base and J by 2 bases, with 6 bases left in between. This CDR3 contains 13 residues. The CDR3: CASSLFRNYGYTF. CDR3 nucleotide sequence: TGTGCCAGCAGCTTGTTCAGGAACTATGGCTACACCTTC.

This clone came up a few times. V usage is TRBV5-4 and J usage is TRBJ1-2, with TRBD1 identical over 10 bases. There are 15 residues in the CDR3. Unmatched junction bases numbered 9, after V lost 4 bases and J lost 6 bases. Germline CDR1 reads SGHNT; CDR2 reads YYREEE (reference sequence). CDR3 sequence reads: CASSEIRQGADGYTF. The CDR3 nucleotides are TGTGCCAGCAGCGAGATTCGACAGGGGGCAGATGGCTACACCTTC.

The chain carries TRBV11-2 and TRBJ2-2; no clear D. The V end lost 0 bases, the J end lost 5 bases, and 4 bases lay between the germline ends. This CDR3 comprises 13 residues. CDR1 and CDR2 (germline): SGHAT, FQNNGV. The DNA of the CDR3 is TGTGCCAGCAGCTTAGACGGGACCGGGGAGCTGTTTTTT. This encodes CASSLDGTGELFF. The full variable domain, its missing parts supplied by reference TRBV11-2 and TRBJ2-2, is EAGVAQSPRYKIIEKRQSVAFWCNPISGHATLYWYQQILGQGPKLLIQFQNNGVVDDSQLPKDRFSAERLKGVDSTLKIQPAKLEDSAVYLCASSLDGTGELFFGEGSRLTVL.

The chain joins TRBV7-9 to TRBJ2-6, with TRBD2 matching over 7 bases. With V trimmed by 5 bases and J by 3 bases, 13 bases remained unmatched. This CDR3 comprises 18 residues. Per germline, CDR1 SEHNR and CDR2 FQNEAQ (reference sequence). The CDR3 bases are TGTGCCAGCAGCATCAACCGGGGGGATAACGGTGGGGCCAACGTCCTGACTTTC. Amino acids: CASSINRGDNGGANVLTF.

The chain links TRBV7-9 to TRBJ1-3; no clear D. This CDR3 contains 12 residues. V was cut by 5 bases and J by 0 bases, with 2 bases left in between. Per germline, CDR1 SEHNR and CDR2 FQNEAQ (reference sequence). CDR3 in DNA: TGTGCCAGCAGCCGCTCTGGAAACACCATATATTTT. Amino acid sequence: CASSRSGNTIYF.

This clone appeared a single time. The rearrangement links TRBV5-1 to TRBJ2-1, with TRBD2 identical over 11 bases. Germline assignment: CDR1 SGHRS and CDR2 YFSETQ. This CDR3 spans 16 amino acids. V lost 2 bases, J lost 4 bases, and 5 bases stayed unmatched. The CDR3 region has the DNA TGCGCCAGCAGCTTCAAGGGACTAGCGGATTACAATGAGCAGTTCTTC. Translating it yields CASSFKGLADYNEQFF.

This chain connects TRBV27 to TRBJ1-5; D might be TRBD1 (6 bases). Trimming cost V 3 bases and J 5 bases, with 17 bases left between them. CDR3 length: 16 amino acids. The germline CDR1 and CDR2 sequences are MNHEY and SMNVEV (reference sequence). The CDR3 nucleotides read TGTGCCAGCAGTTTTGGGGGGCGCGGGGGTTATCAGCCCCAGCATTTT. This translates into CASSFGGRGGYQPQHF.

The chain combines TRBV27 with TRBJ1-3; 7 bases fit TRBD1. The CDR3 length is 15 residues. Germline V gene sequence: CDR1 MNHEY, CDR2 SMNVEV (reference sequence). The junction had 6 bases not matched to a gene; V was cut back by 6 bases and J by 1 base. Here the CDR3 reads CASRDREASGNTIYF. In nucleotides, the CDR3 is TGTGCCAGCAGAGACAGGGAAGCTTCTGGAAACACCATATATTTT.

The chain's CDR3 is CSVEAGANYNEQFF. In DNA, the CDR3 is TGCAGCGTTGAAGCTGGGGCAAATTACAATGAGCAGTTCTTC. The chain links TRBV29-1 to TRBJ2-1, with a possible D match to TRBD1 (5 bases). The CDR3 contains 14 residues. V was pared by 1 base and J by 4 bases, with 11 bases between. CDR1 and CDR2 from the germline V gene are SQVTM and ANQGSEA.

The rearrangement uses TRBV19 and TRBJ1-1; D is ambiguous. The V gene's germline CDR1 is LNHDA and CDR2 SQIVND (reference sequence). This CDR3 spans 16 amino acids. Trimming removed 4 bases from V and 0 bases from J, with 15 bases in between. CDR3 residues: CASSNTVTQLNTEAFF. In nucleotides, the CDR3 is TGTGCCAGTAGTAATACGGTGACACAACTGAACACTGAAGCTTTCTTT.

The chain combines TRBV21-1 with TRBJ2-5; TRBD2 is the table's D call and was not checked against the DNA. TRBV21-1 is flagged as a pseudogene. The CDR3 is 15 amino acids. The CDR3 bases are TGTGCCAGCAGCAAAGTCCCCGAGAGGGTCGAGACCCAGTACTTC. Translated, it gives CASSKVPERVETQYF.

This clone was observed once. The V and J genes are TRBV12-3 or TRBV12-4 and TRBJ2-3, with 10 bases identical to TRBD1. J was trimmed by 1 base and V by 8 bases; bases with no gene match: 0. The CDR3 length is 13 residues. CDR3 protein: CASGTGGTDTQYF. CDR3 coding DNA: TGTGCCAGCGGGACAGGGGGCACAGATACGCAGTATTTT.

The CDR3 loop reads CASSLTIQETQYF. Here the CDR3 DNA reads TGTGCCAGCAGCCTGACAATCCAAGAGACCCAGTACTTC. V is TRBV27 and J is TRBJ2-5; no clear D. Germline V gives CDR1 MNHEY, CDR2 SMNVEV (reference sequence). CDR3 length: 13 residues. V was shortened by 6 bases and J by 1 base, with 9 bases between the two germline ends.

The genes are TRBV10-3 and TRBJ2-3; 11 nucleotides match TRBD2. The CDR3 has 14 residues. CDR1 is ENHRY, CDR2 SYGVKD, per germline. Trimming removed 9 bases from V and 4 bases from J; junction bases left unmatched: 6. DNA of the CDR3: TGTGCCATTTTTAGCGGGAGGGTCCCAGATACGCAGTATTTT. Encoded protein: CAIFSGRVPDTQYF.

This chain uses TRBV24-1 with TRBJ2-5, with 11 positions matching TRBD1. This CDR3 is 16 amino acids long. CDR1 is KGHDR and CDR2 is SFDVKD in the germline V gene. V lost 2 bases to trimming and J lost 5 bases; unmatched junction nucleotides: 6. CDR3 region: CATSDSPDRGPETQYF. The DNA for the CDR3 is TGTGCCACCAGTGATTCCCCGGACAGGGGGCCGGAGACCCAGTACTTC.

This rearrangement joins TRBV5-8 to TRBJ2-5; D gene unclear. Germline V gene lookup returns CDR1 SGHTS and CDR2 YDEGEE. The CDR3 totals 13 residues. The V gene lost 1 base and the J gene lost 2 bases, with 6 bases spanning the gap. In DNA, the CDR3 is TGTGCCAGCAGCTTGAGCCTGCAAGAGACCCAGTACTTC. Amino acids: CASSLSLQETQYF.

V usage is TRBV27 and J usage is TRBJ2-2; TRBD2 is a possible D gene (6 bases). Trimming took 5 bases from V and 5 from J, leaving 12 bases between them. The length of the CDR3 is 14 residues. CDR1 and CDR2 from the germline V gene are MNHEY and SMNVEV (reference sequence). The DNA for the CDR3 is TGTGCCAGCAGTCCGGGAGCTGGAACCGGGGAGCTGTTTTTT. It codes for CASSPGAGTGELFF.

This chain connects TRBV7-6 to TRBJ1-6; TRBD1 might be the D (6 bases). The V and J ends lost 1 base and 4 bases respectively, with 11 bases between them. The CDR3 loop spans 16 amino acids. Germline CDR1 and CDR2: SGHVS and FNYEAQ. The CDR3 bases are TGTGCCAGCAGCTTAGAGGCACAGGGATATAATTCACCCCTCCACTTT. Protein sequence: CASSLEAQGYNSPLHF.

V gene TRBV6-2 or TRBV6-3 combines with J gene TRBJ2-3; no clear D gene. CDR3 length equals 14 residues. Trimming cost V 0 bases and J 2 bases, with 6 bases left between them. Germline CDR1 reads MNHEY; CDR2 reads SVGEGT. The CDR3 DNA is TGTGCCAGCAGTTACTCGGCCTCCACAGATACGCAGTATTTT. Its protein is CASSYSASTDTQYF.

This clone was found a few times. This chain joins TRBV4-2 and TRBJ1-6; 9 nucleotides match TRBD1. Looked up from germline, CDR1 is LGHNA and CDR2 is YNFKEQ. The CDR3 runs to 16 residues. Trimming cost V 1 base and J 7 bases; bases outside gene matches: 5. The CDR3 nucleotides are TGTGCCAGCAGCCAAGCTACCGGGACAGGGAATTCACCCCTCCACTTT. It encodes CASSQATGTGNSPLHF.

This chain joins TRBV13 and TRBJ2-2; no clear D gene. The CDR3 contains 15 residues. V lost 4 bases and J lost 6, with 15 bases in between. The germline CDR1 and CDR2 sequences are PRHDT and FYEKMQ (reference sequence). CDR3 in DNA: TGTGCCAGCAGCTCAGGACCTAGGCCTCCCGGGGAGCTGTTTTTT. This gives the protein CASSSGPRPPGELFF.

The genes are TRBV30 and TRBJ1-5; D unclear. Germline V gives CDR1 GTSNPN, CDR2 SVGIG (reference sequence). The CDR3 has 15 amino acids. Trimming took 0 bases from V and 4 from J, leaving 13 bases between them. The CDR3 reads CAWSVQSGSNQPQHF. As DNA, the CDR3 is TGTGCCTGGAGTGTACAATCGGGTTCTAATCAGCCCCAGCATTTT.

The chain is built from TRBV5-1 and TRBJ1-2; possible D gene TRBD1, 5 bases. The CDR3 has 13 residues. V lost 0 bases and J lost 4, with 7 bases in between. Germline-derived CDR1 and CDR2 are SGHRS and YFSETQ. Here the CDR3 reads CASSLDDSYGYTF. The CDR3 bases are TGCGCCAGCAGCTTGGATGACAGCTATGGCTACACCTTC.